This T cell receptor beta chain was recorded in a study of spatial heterogeneity in lung cancer. Study background: In raw reads, more than nine appearances on average were recorded for each unique TCR and UMI combination.

Via MiXCR, TCRdb re-called the 5' RACE reads, giving one row per CDR3 protein. This sample has around 7,000 distinct CDR3 sequences, with 7% found just once. For this clonotype: This beta chain represents an off-target read in a library built for alpha chains; its size is of limited meaning.

The time point denotes: sample taken at primary tumor resection. Whole RNA, which was extracted from tumor, nontumor lung tissue or frozen PBMC, was sequenced without any cell sorting. The donor group consisted of under 90 patients who had untreated, early-stage non-small cell lung cancer. Germline-derived CDR1 and CDR2 are DFQATT and SNEGSKA (reference sequence). This CDR3 is 13 amino acids long. Trimming removed 0 bases at V and 5 bases at J, with 11 bases between. The chain carries TRBV20-1 and TRBJ2-7; D might be TRBD1 or TRBD2, each matching 6 bases. This sequence originates from a male donor with early-stage non-small cell lung cancer. Specimen: PBMCs, collected at surgery. CDR3 sequence: CSARDIGGDEQYF. CDR3 sequence (DNA): TGCAGTGCTAGAGATATCGGGGGCGACGAGCAGTACTTC.